This TCR beta chain was recovered during a study of T-cell reconstitution after alpha-beta-depleted transplantation in children. The CDR3 contains 15 residues. The V and J ends lost 4 bases and 4 bases respectively, with 14 bases between them. The V gene's germline CDR1 is LGHNA and CDR2 YSLEER. Unique molecular identifiers featured in how the TCRbeta library was prepared. From the PCR reads, TCRdb called clonotypes with MiXCR, one entry per CDR3 protein. This table holds roughly 500,000 distinct CDR3 sequences, more than 9% found once. This clonotype was seen ten or more times. The source material was PBMCs, sampled before TCRalphabeta/CD19-depleted stem cell transplant. The chain carries TRBV4-3 and TRBJ1-3; the D gene is possibly TRBD1 (6 bases). The TCR was taken from a child aged 2 to 15 with inherited bone marrow failure, due to receive a stem cell transplant. The CDR3 here is CASSPTGATGNTIYF. The CDR3 bases are TGCGCCAGCAGCCCGACAGGAGCAACAGGAAACACCATATATTTT.